Sequencing of this T cell receptor beta chain was carried out in a study of shared T cell receptors in the human thymus. This table comes from immunoSEQ multiplex PCR, and its TCRdb copy is limited to in-frame clones, with some not included. The sample lists about 660,000 clones, roughly 90% occurring once. CDR1 and CDR2 (germline): SGHTA, FQGNSA. CDR3 length: 15 amino acids. Unmatched junction bases numbered 5, after V lost 1 base and J lost 2 bases. The same sample was also studied in work on human thymus T cells. As that study records: Related research described thymic repertoires that were highly overlapping among unrelated individuals.

The chain has TRBV7-2 and TRBJ2-7; 7 nucleotides line up with TRBD2. The sequenced material came from thymocytes. The source of this sequence is a boy under two years old with a congenital heart defect. In DNA, the CDR3 is TGTGCCAGCAGCTTAGTTGAGGGAGGGCCCTACGAGCAGTACTTC. This encodes CASSLVEGGPYEQYF.